This entry lists 30 T cell receptor beta chains sequenced from one sample in a study of Graves' ophthalmopathy and Graves' hyperthyroidism (dated by TCRdb to the late 2010s). The sequencer was an Illumina HiSeq 2000. TCR beta CDR3 regions were amplified from RNA transcripts for repertoire sequencing. The first round of RT-PCR was done with HTBI primers and the Qiagen OneStep RT-PCR kit, and was followed by a second round of multiplex PCR, then size selection and purification. TCRdb reprocessed the public reads (quality trimming at Q25 with fastp, clone calling with MiXCR) and kept in-frame beta chains. A single entry per CDR3 protein holds the most common genes and DNA from its merged rows. This sample is represented by under 400,000 distinct CDR3 sequences; roughly a sixth of them were singletons. The ten largest clones capture approximately 13% of the sample. The sample taken for sequencing was peripheral blood. Source of these receptors: an adult man with Graves' ophthalmopathy.

This clonotype has ten or more counts. The rearrangement joins TRBV27 to TRBJ1-2; D is unresolved. The CDR3 totals 14 residues. V lost 0 bases and J lost 4, with 9 bases in between. Per germline, CDR1 MNHEY and CDR2 SMNVEV (reference sequence). CDR3 residues: CASSLSMAGYGYTF. As DNA, the CDR3 is TGTGCCAGCAGTTTATCAATGGCAGGCTATGGCTACACCTTC.

Ten or more counts support this clonotype. The CDR3 bases are TGTGCCCCGAACAGGGGTGTCTTGTACGAGCAGTACTTC. Residues: CAPNRGVLYEQYF. The chain couples TRBV7-2 to TRBJ2-7; 7 nucleotides match TRBD1. There are 13 residues in the CDR3. CDR1 is SGHTA, CDR2 FQGNSA, per germline. With V trimmed by 11 bases and J by 4 bases, 11 bases remained unmatched.

This clonotype was observed many times. The chain recombines TRBV20-1 with TRBJ2-7, with 8 bases aligning to TRBD1. Unmatched junction bases numbered 7, after V lost 3 bases and J lost 0 bases. The CDR3 contains 15 residues. Germline values: CDR1 DFQATT, CDR2 SNEGSKA (reference sequence). The CDR3 is CSASRGQAGSYEQYF. DNA of the CDR3: TGCAGTGCTAGTAGGGGACAGGCGGGCTCCTACGAGCAGTACTTC.

This clonotype appeared many times. This sequence may be a read error, since a much larger clone differs from it by one base. The J gene is TRBJ2-2, the V gene TRBV30; D call uncertain. CDR1 and CDR2 from the germline V gene are GTSNPN and SVGIG (reference sequence). The CDR3 covers 12 residues. Trimming stripped 4 bases from V and 0 bases from J, with 3 bases between. The CDR3 protein is CAWTPNTGELFF. CDR3 in DNA: TGTGCCTGGACTCCGAACACCGGGGAGCTGTTTTTT.

A note on this clonotype: A read error is possible here, since a much larger clone lies one base away. The chain uses TRBV11-2 and TRBJ2-7, with D tentatively TRBD2 (5 bases). This CDR3 is 14 amino acids long. Deletions cut 3 bases from V and 5 bases from J, with 14 bases between. CDR1 is SGHAT, CDR2 FQNNGV, per germline. The CDR3 DNA sequence: TGTGCCAGCAGCTTGGGAGATCCCCGGGACGAGCAGTACTTC. Encoded protein: CASSLGDPRDEQYF.

This clonotype was seen at least ten times. This chain connects TRBV5-1 to TRBJ2-5; unclear D gene. Trimming removed 1 base from V and 0 bases from J, with 7 bases in between. The germline V gene encodes CDR1 SGHRS and CDR2 YFSETQ. The CDR3 runs to 14 residues. DNA of the CDR3: TGCGCCAGCAGCTTGCGGGCGGACCAAGAGACCCAGTACTTC. Encoded protein: CASSLRADQETQYF.

The sample holds many counts of this clonotype. The chain couples TRBV28 to TRBJ2-4; D gene unclear. With 3 bases removed from V and 6 bases from J, the gap between germline ends came to 9 bases. The CDR3 is 13 amino acids. CDR1 and CDR2 (germline): MDHEN, SYDVKM. CDR3 in amino acids: CASSLMLPNIQYF. The CDR3 DNA follows: TGTGCCAGCAGTTTGATGCTACCAAACATTCAGTACTTC.

At least ten counts were recorded for this clonotype. The rearrangement links TRBV11-2 to TRBJ2-7; 7 nucleotides line up with TRBD1. The CDR3 runs 13 residues. Germline-derived CDR1 and CDR2 are SGHAT and FQNNGV. Trimming at V came to 5 bases and at J to 1 base, leaving 2 bases not matched to a gene. In DNA, the CDR3 is TGTGCCAGCAGCACAGGGGTGTCCTACGAGCAGTACTTC. Its protein product is CASSTGVSYEQYF.

This clonotype was detected many times. J is TRBJ2-5 and V is TRBV29-1; 14 positions match TRBD2. This CDR3 region has 15 residues. V lost 3 bases to trimming and J lost 5 bases; unmatched junction nucleotides: 5. Germline CDR1 reads SQVTM; CDR2 reads ANQGSEA. Written as DNA, the CDR3 is TGCAGCGTTGAGGAGGGACTAGCGGGAGTTGAGACCCAGTACTTC. It specifies CSVEEGLAGVETQYF. The full variable domain, in which reference TRBV29-1 and TRBJ2-5 provide the parts outside the CDR3, is SAVISQKPSRDICQRGTSLTIQCQVDSQVTMMFWYRQQPGQSLTLIATANQGSEATYESGFVIDKFPISRPNLTFSTLTVSNMSPEDSSIYLCSVEEGLAGVETQYFGPGTRLLVL.

This clonotype was seen at least ten times. The chain recombines TRBV19 with TRBJ2-7; 9 nucleotides match TRBD1. The ends lost 9 bases at V and 0 bases at J; junction bases unmatched: 6. Germline assignment: CDR1 LNHDA and CDR2 SQIVND (reference sequence). The CDR3 is 14 amino acids. For the CDR3, the DNA is TGTGCCAGCGCCGGGACAGGGAACTCCTACGAGCAGTACTTC. Translated: CASAGTGNSYEQYF.

The J gene is TRBJ1-1, the V gene TRBV29-1; TRBD1 agrees at 7 bases. Germline CDR1 SQVTM, CDR2 ANQGSEA. The length of the CDR3 is 12 residues. CDR3 bases: TGCTCGACGGGACAGATGAACACTGAAGCTTTCTTT. Its translation is CSTGQMNTEAFF. The full variable domain, with the rest looked up from reference TRBV29-1 and TRBJ1-1, is SAVISQKPSRDICQRGTSLTIQCQVDSQVTMMFWYRQQPGQSLTLIATANQGSEATYESGFVIDKFPISRPNLTFSTLTVSNMSPEDSSIYLCSTGQMNTEAFFGQGTRLTVV.

This clonotype was counted many times. The chain combines TRBV2 with TRBJ1-2; D is unclear. The germline CDR1 and CDR2 sequences are SNHLY and FYNNEI. The V and J ends lost 3 bases and 0 bases respectively, with 11 bases between them. The CDR3 spans 15 residues. The CDR3 sequence: CASSDLEDANYGYTF. The DNA of the CDR3 is TGTGCCAGCAGTGATTTGGAGGACGCTAACTATGGCTACACCTTC.

This clonotype was counted ten times or more. The V call is TRBV27, the J call TRBJ2-7; 13 nucleotides match TRBD2. The CDR3 runs to 15 residues. Germline CDR1 is MNHEY and CDR2 is SMNVEV (reference sequence). Trimming took 6 bases from V and 5 from J; bases not matched to a gene: 7. The CDR3 is CASSETSGRYHEQYF. In DNA, the CDR3 is TGTGCCAGCAGCGAGACTAGCGGGAGGTACCACGAGCAGTACTTC.

This chain joins TRBV7-2 and TRBJ2-7; D call uncertain. The CDR3 is 11 residues long. CDR1 and CDR2 from the germline V gene are SGHTA and FQGNSA. V was shortened by 3 bases and J by 6 bases, with 6 bases between the two germline ends. CDR3 nucleotides: TGTGCCAGCAGCTTGAAAAGCGAGCAGTACTTC. Translation gives CASSLKSEQYF.

Ten or more counts support this clonotype. The gene calls are TRBV27 and TRBJ1-2; D is ambiguous. Germline-derived CDR1 and CDR2 are MNHEY and SMNVEV (reference sequence). This CDR3 comprises 16 residues. The germline V and J ends were trimmed by 4 bases and 4 bases, with 19 bases remaining between them. This CDR3 is CASSYYGPPAGYGYTF. The CDR3 DNA is TGTGCCAGCAGTTACTATGGACCCCCGGCAGGCTATGGCTACACCTTC.

This clonotype was seen a few times. This chain joins TRBV3-1 and TRBJ2-5; D may be TRBD2 (5 bases). Trimming cost V 0 bases and J 4 bases, with 9 bases left between them. The CDR3 is made up of 14 amino acids. The germline V gene has CDR1 LGHDT and CDR2 YNNKEL (reference sequence). The CDR3 DNA is TGTGCCAGCAGCCAAGACGAGGGTGGAGAGACCCAGTACTTC. This translates into CASSQDEGGETQYF.

This clonotype was observed many times. V usage is TRBV5-1 and J usage is TRBJ2-5; D possibly corresponds to TRBD1 (7 bases). The CDR3 totals 14 residues. Germline V gene data show CDR1 as SGHRS and CDR2 as YFSETQ. V was clipped by 7 bases and J by 2 bases, with 15 bases between them. The CDR3 DNA is TGCGCCAGCCAGACAGGGCGGGGACAAGAGACCCAGTACTTC. Protein: CASQTGRGQETQYF.

In the case of this clonotype: This could be a read error, since a much larger clone is one nucleotide away. The V gene is TRBV7-8, the J gene TRBJ2-2; D assignment may be TRBD1 or TRBD2 (5 bases each). CDR3 length equals 16 residues. V was cut by 5 bases and J by 3 bases, with 16 bases left in between. Germline V gives CDR1 SGHVS, CDR2 FQNEAQ. CDR3 in DNA: TGTGCCAGCAGCAAAGGGACGTTAGGTGACACCGGGGAGCTGTTTTTT. Protein: CASSKGTLGDTGELFF.

Ten or more counts support this clonotype. The chain carries TRBV30 and TRBJ1-1; perhaps TRBD1 as D (5 bases). CDR1 is GTSNPN and CDR2 is SVGIG in the germline V gene (reference sequence). V lost 2 bases, J lost 4 bases, and 8 bases lay in between. There are 12 residues in the CDR3. The CDR3, as DNA: TGTGCCTGGAGTACAGGTTCCACTGAAGCTTTCTTT. Amino acids: CAWSTGSTEAFF.

The table lists this clonotype with many counts. The rearrangement joins TRBV20-1 to TRBJ1-2, with D perhaps TRBD1 (5 bases). V was shortened by 6 bases and J by 4 bases, with 9 bases between the two germline ends. The CDR3 totals 11 residues. Germline-derived CDR1 and CDR2 are DFQATT and SNEGSKA (reference sequence). CDR3 protein: CSARERYGYTF. CDR3 in DNA: TGCAGTGCCAGGGAACGCTATGGCTACACCTTC.

This clonotype was seen at least ten times. This chain uses TRBV11-2 with TRBJ1-6, with D maybe TRBD1 (6 bases). V was trimmed by 7 bases and J by 6 bases, leaving 10 bases between them. Germline V gene sequence: CDR1 SGHAT, CDR2 FQNNGV. There are 13 residues in the CDR3. Here the CDR3 reads CASTRTVNSPLHF. In nucleotides, the CDR3 is TGTGCCAGCACTAGGACAGTTAATTCACCCCTCCACTTT.

This sequence joins TRBV6-1 and TRBJ2-5, with D perhaps TRBD1 (6 bases). Germline V CDR1 and CDR2: MNHNS, SASEGT. This CDR3 comprises 15 residues. Trimming pared 6 bases from V and 4 bases from J, leaving 18 bases between. This CDR3 reads CASSPPVGAGETQYF. CDR3 bases: TGTGCCAGCAGCCCCCCGGTGGGGGCTGGAGAGACCCAGTACTTC.

This clonotype was counted at least ten times. The chain uses TRBV7-8 and TRBJ2-7; TRBD1 matches 7 bases. J was trimmed by 0 bases and V by 0 bases; bases with no gene match: 2. CDR1 is SGHVS and CDR2 is FQNEAQ in the germline V gene. The CDR3 spans 15 residues. The CDR3, as DNA: TGTGCCAGCAGCTTAGCCGGGGACAGCTCCTACGAGCAGTACTTC. This translates into CASSLAGDSSYEQYF.

In its sample, this clonotype was seen many times. The chain combines TRBV28 with TRBJ2-5; perhaps TRBD2 as D (6 bases). From germline, CDR1 is MDHEN and CDR2 SYDVKM. Trimming removed 5 bases from V and 3 bases from J, with 13 bases in between. CDR3 length equals 14 residues. As DNA, the CDR3 is TGTGCCAGCAGTCTACAGACTAGAAAAGAGACCCAGTACTTC. It is translated as CASSLQTRKETQYF.

The rearrangement joins TRBV7-3 to TRBJ2-7, with D uncertain. Germline CDR1 SGHTA, CDR2 FQGTGA. V was cut by 3 bases and J by 0 bases, with 12 bases left in between. The CDR3 runs 15 residues. CDR3 in DNA: TGTGCCAGCAGCTTTGGTACATTAAGCTCCTACGAGCAGTACTTC. It translates to CASSFGTLSSYEQYF.

The table lists this clonotype with many counts. CDR3 residues: CASRTDRPDAVGYTF. DNA of the CDR3: TGTGCCAGTAGAACGGACAGACCAGACGCGGTAGGCTACACCTTC. The rearrangement joins TRBV19 to TRBJ1-2; D might be TRBD1 (6 bases). Trimming pared 6 bases from V and 8 bases from J, leaving 22 bases between. The CDR3 sequence is 15 residues long. Germline assignment: CDR1 LNHDA and CDR2 SQIVND (reference sequence).

This clonotype was observed a few times. J is TRBJ1-5 and V is TRBV11-2; no clear D gene. CDR3 length: 15 amino acids. From germline, CDR1 is SGHAT and CDR2 FQNNGV. Between the trimmed V and J ends, which lost 4 bases and 4 bases, there was a span of 14 bases. CDR3 DNA: TGTGCCAGCAGCTCCTCCCCGGAGGTGAATCAGCCCCAGCATTTT. This sequence encodes CASSSSPEVNQPQHF.

The chain links TRBV7-2 to TRBJ2-7, with 7 bases identical to TRBD1. Trimming at V came to 9 bases and at J to 1 base, leaving 9 bases not matched to a gene. Germline V lookup: CDR1 SGHTA, CDR2 FQGNSA. The CDR3 totals 14 residues. The DNA of the CDR3 is TGTGCCAGTAGGGGACAGATCAGTTCCTACGAGCAGTACTTC. Amino acids: CASRGQISSYEQYF.

This clonotype was found many times. This chain links TRBV6-1 with TRBJ2-7; 7 bases agree with TRBD1. The CDR3 spans 16 residues. Germline CDR1 is MNHNS and CDR2 is SASEGT. Trimming cost V 4 bases and J 0 bases; bases outside gene matches: 9. CDR3 region: CASSVTGTASSYEQYF. The CDR3, as DNA: TGTGCCAGCAGTGTTACCGGGACAGCGAGCTCCTACGAGCAGTACTTC.

This clonotype was picked up many times. The V gene is TRBV6-2 or TRBV6-3, the J gene TRBJ1-2; the D gene is possibly TRBD1 (6 bases). There are 14 residues in the CDR3. Trimming removed 5 bases at V and 7 bases at J, with 17 bases between. Per germline, CDR1 MNHEY and CDR2 SVGEGT. CDR3 bases: TGTGCCAGCAGTCGCTCCCGCAGGGGCCCTGGCTACACCTTC. Translating gives CASSRSRRGPGYTF.